This paragraph reports one T cell receptor (beta chain). Its antigen is not identified. The sample comes from a study of CD8+CD57+ T cells in acquired aplastic anemia. The overall study: Across the sorted CD4+ and CD8+ cells, DNA amounts averaged roughly 3 ug.

Template material for TCR beta VDJ and CDR3 profiling consisted of genomic DNA. TCRdb re-called the reads with MiXCR, one entry per CDR3 protein. The table has fewer than 250,000 distinct CDR3 sequences, 54% seen once. General study points: A set of approximately 30 CD8+ CDR3 sequences was shared between patients and controls, and these sequences appeared highly expressed in patients. Patients were compared with controls for CD8+ Simpson's diversity, and no significant difference emerged.

V was clipped by 6 bases and J by 0 bases, with 17 bases between them. CDR1 is SNHLY, CDR2 FYNNEI, per germline. The CDR3 contains 16 residues. The chain carries TRBV2 and TRBJ1-2; D remains ambiguous. The clonotype comes from a human donor in good health, serving as a control. The sample taken for sequencing was sorted CD4+, CD8+, or CD8+CD57+ T cells (not recorded which) from PBMCs. CDR3 coding DNA: TGTGCCAGCAGGGAATGGACCGGATTAGCTAACTATGGCTACACCTTC. This codes for CASREWTGLANYGYTF.